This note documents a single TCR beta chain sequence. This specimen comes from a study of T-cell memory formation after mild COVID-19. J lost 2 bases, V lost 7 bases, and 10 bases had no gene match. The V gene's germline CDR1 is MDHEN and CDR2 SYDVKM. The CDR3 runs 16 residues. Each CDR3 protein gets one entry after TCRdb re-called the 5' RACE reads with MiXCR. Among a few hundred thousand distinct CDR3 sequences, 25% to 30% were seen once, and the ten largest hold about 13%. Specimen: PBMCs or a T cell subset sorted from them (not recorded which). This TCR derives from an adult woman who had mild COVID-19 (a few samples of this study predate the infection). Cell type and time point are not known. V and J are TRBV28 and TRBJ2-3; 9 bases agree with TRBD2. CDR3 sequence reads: CASNPVLAGYTDTQYF. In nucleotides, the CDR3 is TGTGCCAGCAATCCCGTACTAGCGGGTTACACAGATACGCAGTATTTT.